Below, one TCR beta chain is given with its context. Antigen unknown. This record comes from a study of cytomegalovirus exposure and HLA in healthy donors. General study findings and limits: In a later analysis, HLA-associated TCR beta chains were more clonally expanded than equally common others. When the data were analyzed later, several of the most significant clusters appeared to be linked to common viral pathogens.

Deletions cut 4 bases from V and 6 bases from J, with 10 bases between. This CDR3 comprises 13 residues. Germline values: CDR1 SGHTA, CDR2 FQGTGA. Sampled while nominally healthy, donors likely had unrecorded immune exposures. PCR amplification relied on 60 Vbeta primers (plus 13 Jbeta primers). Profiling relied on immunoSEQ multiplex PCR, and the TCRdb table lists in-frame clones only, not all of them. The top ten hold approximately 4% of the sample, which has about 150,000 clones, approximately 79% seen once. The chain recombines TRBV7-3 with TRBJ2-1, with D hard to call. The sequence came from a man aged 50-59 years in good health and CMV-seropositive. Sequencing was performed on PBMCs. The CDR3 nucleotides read TGTGCCAGCAGCTACGGAAGCGTCAATGAGCAGTTCTTC. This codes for CASSYGSVNEQFF.